This T cell receptor beta chain appears in the sequencing data of a study of blood T cell repertoires in COVID-19 (dated by TCRdb to the early 2020s). A note on the overall study: Samples covering the acute and convalescent phases of COVID-19 were provided by collaborators in the United States, Italy and Spain. A de-identified subject ID, COVID-19 status, age in years and sex were almost always included in the sample metadata. The repertoires were released in a freely available public database intended as a resource for research on the immune response to SARS-CoV-2. The material from the prospective study consisted of cDNA or gDNA derived from T cells, B-cell-depleted T cells, or PBMCs. Subjects who had been exposed to COVID-19, were actively infected with it, or had recovered from it provided the deeply sampled blood TCRbeta repertoires that made up the dataset. Where HLA class I and class II types were available, the types were taken from metadata supplied by the sample provider, not from assay-based typing. The samples were drawn from the first 160 participants of the ongoing ImmuneRACE study and from 1,254 subjects provided by 6 global collaborators.

The CDR3 contains 14 residues, cysteine and phenylalanine counted. This entry keeps only the CDR3 DNA: 42 bases, framed from base 1. Cut back by 0 bases and 0 bases, the V and J ends lie 6 bases apart. Paper-wide results and their limitations: The amount of clinical and demographic metadata varied by source and participant and was provided uncurated.

TCRbeta CDR3 regions were amplified from genomic DNA by means of the immunoSEQ Assay, a bias-controlled multiplex PCR. The original methods were these. The number of nucleated cells in each sample was estimated by amplification of reference gene primers within the assay. Sequence reads were collapsed and filtered to measure the absolute abundance of every unique TCRbeta CDR3 rearrangement. Productive Simpson clonality was computed per sample as the square root of Simpson's diversity index over productive rearrangements. The immuneACCESS repertoire file appears here via TCRdb, limited to in-frame rearrangements. These files lack a portion of the clones; in checked studies, under half of the deficit traces to unresolved V genes, and the cause of the others is not known. That table gives V, J and clone size, and the DNA gave D and trimming. The sample yields 100,000 to 150,000 clones; 84% were counted once. The top ten constitute about an eighth of the sample.

As concerns this clone: Its antigen remains undetermined. No much larger clone is present one base from it, and per-base qualities are unavailable.

Samples from volunteer blood donors who had recovered from COVID-19 were contributed by a second Seattle source. Collaborating institutions collected whole blood in K2EDTA tubes following their own protocols. For TCRbeta analysis, collaborators shipped samples in one of three forms: frozen whole blood, isolated PBMCs, or DNA extracted from either of those sample types. The sequence came from a woman aged 30 to 39 who had recovered from COVID-19. The sequencing input was peripheral blood. This receptor chain uses TRBV5-3 and TRBJ1-1; no D gene can be assigned with confidence. TRBV5-3 falls under the ORF class, with uncertain function. The nucleotides read TGTGCCAGAAGCTTGGCCGGAGTGAACACTGAAGCTTTCTTT. The translation is CARSLAGVNTEAFF.